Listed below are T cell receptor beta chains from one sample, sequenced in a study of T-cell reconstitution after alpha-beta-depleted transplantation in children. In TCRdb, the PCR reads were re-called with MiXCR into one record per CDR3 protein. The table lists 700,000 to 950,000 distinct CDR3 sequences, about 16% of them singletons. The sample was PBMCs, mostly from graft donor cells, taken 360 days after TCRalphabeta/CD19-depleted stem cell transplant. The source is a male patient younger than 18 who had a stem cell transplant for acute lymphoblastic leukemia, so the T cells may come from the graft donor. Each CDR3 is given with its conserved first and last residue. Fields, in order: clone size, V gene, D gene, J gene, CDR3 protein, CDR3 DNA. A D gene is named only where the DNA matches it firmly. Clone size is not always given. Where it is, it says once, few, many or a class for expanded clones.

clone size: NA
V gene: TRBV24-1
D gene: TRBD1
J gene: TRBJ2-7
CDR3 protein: CATSATLQGAVDEQYF
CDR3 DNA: TGTGCCACCAGTGCCACCTTACAGGGGGCGGTCGACGAGCAGTACTTC

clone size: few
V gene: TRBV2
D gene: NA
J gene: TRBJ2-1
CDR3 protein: CASSEASGLDEQFF
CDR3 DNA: TGTGCCAGCAGTGAAGCGAGTGGGTTGGATGAGCAGTTCTTC

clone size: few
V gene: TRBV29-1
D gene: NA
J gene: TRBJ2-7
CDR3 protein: CSVGSSEAYEQYF
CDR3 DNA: TGCAGCGTGGGGAGCTCAGAAGCCTACGAGCAGTACTTC

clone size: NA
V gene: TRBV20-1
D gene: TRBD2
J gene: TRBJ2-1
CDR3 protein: CSARSGSSGMRSNEQFF
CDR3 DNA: TGCAGTGCTAGAAGTGGGTCTAGCGGGATGCGGTCCAATGAGCAGTTCTTC

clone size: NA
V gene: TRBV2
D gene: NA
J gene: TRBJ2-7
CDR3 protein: CASRLEVSSYEQYF
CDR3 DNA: TGTGCCAGCAGGCTCGAAGTTAGCTCCTACGAGCAGTACTTC

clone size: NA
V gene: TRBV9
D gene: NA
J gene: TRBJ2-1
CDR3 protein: CASSPPAGETEQFF
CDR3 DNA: TGTGCCAGCAGCCCCCCCGCTGGGGAGACGGAGCAGTTCTTC

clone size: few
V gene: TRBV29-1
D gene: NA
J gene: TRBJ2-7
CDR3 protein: CSVLRDFGYEQYF
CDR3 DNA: TGCAGCGTTCTTCGGGACTTTGGCTACGAGCAGTACTTC

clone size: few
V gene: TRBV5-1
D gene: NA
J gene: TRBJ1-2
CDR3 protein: CASSPPGANYGYTF
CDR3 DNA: TGCGCCAGCAGCCCACCGGGGGCTAACTATGGCTACACCTTC

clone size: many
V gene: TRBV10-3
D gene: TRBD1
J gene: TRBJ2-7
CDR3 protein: CAIGFGTGVLGEQYF
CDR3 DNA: TGTGCCATCGGGTTCGGGACAGGGGTTTTAGGCGAGCAGTACTTC

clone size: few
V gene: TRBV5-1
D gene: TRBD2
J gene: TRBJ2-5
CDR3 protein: CASSLTGTSGQETQYF
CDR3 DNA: TGCGCCAGCAGCTTGACCGGGACTAGCGGCCAAGAGACCCAGTACTTC

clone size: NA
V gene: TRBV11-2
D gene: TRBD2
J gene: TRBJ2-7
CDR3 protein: CASSLKSTSGKREQYF
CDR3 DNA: TGTGCCAGCAGCTTAAAGTCGACTAGCGGGAAGCGCGAGCAGTACTTC

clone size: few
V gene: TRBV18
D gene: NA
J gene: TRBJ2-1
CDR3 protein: CASSRAGNNEQFF
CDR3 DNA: TGTGCCAGCTCACGAGCAGGGAACAATGAGCAGTTCTTC

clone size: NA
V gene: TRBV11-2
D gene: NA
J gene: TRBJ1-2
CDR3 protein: CASSSGWEKYF
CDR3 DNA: TGTGCCAGCAGCTCAGGTTGGGAGAAGTACTTC

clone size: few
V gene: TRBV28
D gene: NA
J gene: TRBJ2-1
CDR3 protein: CASLGWGQGSTNEQFF
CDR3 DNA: TGTGCCAGCCTTGGATGGGGGCAGGGGTCGACGAATGAGCAGTTCTTC

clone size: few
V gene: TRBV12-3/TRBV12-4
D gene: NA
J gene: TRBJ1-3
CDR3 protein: CASTAGSGSTIYF
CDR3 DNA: TGTGCCAGCACCGCGGGCTCAGGAAGCACCATATATTTT

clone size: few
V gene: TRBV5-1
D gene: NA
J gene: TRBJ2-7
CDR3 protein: CASSWVGRLYEQYF
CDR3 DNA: TGCGCCAGCAGCTGGGTGGGCCGACTCTACGAGCAGTACTTC

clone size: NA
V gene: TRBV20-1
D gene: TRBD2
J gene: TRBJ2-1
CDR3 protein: CSARTPGLVLNEQFF
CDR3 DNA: TGCAGTGCTAGAACCCCGGGACTAGTCCTCAATGAGCAGTTCTTC

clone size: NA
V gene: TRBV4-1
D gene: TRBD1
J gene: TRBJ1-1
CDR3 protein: CASSLDRGTSTEAFF
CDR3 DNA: TGCGCCAGCAGCCTAGACAGGGGTACGAGCACTGAAGCTTTCTTT

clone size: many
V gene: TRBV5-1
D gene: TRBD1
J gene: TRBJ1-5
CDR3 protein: CASSPGTGGNQPQHF
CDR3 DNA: TGTGCCAGCAGCCCCGGGACAGGGGGCAATCAGCCCCAGCATTTT

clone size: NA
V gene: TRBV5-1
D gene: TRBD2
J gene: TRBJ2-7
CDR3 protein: CASSLRALAGGYSTYEQYF
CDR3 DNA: TGCGCCAGCAGCTTGAGGGCTTTAGCGGGAGGGTATTCGACCTACGAGCAGTACTTC

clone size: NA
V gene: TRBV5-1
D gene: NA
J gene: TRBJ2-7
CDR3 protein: CASSLWNGHTGNEQYF
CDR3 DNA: TGCGCCAGCAGCTTGTGGAACGGACACACCGGGAACGAGCAGTACTTC

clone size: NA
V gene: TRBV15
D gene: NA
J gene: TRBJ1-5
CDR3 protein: CATSRDGGSQPQHF
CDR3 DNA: TGTGCCACCAGCAGAGACGGGGGCAGTCAGCCCCAGCATTTT

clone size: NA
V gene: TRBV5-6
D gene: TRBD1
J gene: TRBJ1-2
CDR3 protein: CASSFWLNRGRRVTSYGYTF
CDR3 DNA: TGTGCCAGCAGCTTTTGGCTCAACAGGGGGCGCAGGGTAACTAGTTATGGCTACACCTTC

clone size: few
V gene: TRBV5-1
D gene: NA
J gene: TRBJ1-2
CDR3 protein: CASSFAQQGIYGYTF
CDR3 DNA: TGCGCCAGCAGCTTCGCCCAGCAGGGGATCTATGGCTACACCTTC

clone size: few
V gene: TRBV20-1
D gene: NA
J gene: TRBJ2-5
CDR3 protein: CSARMASQETQYF
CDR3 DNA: TGCAGTGCTAGAATGGCGAGCCAAGAGACCCAGTACTTC

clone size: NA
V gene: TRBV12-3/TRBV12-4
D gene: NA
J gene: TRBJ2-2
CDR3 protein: CASSNRNTGELFF
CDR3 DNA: TGTGCCAGCAGTAACAGGAACACCGGGGAGCTGTTTTTT

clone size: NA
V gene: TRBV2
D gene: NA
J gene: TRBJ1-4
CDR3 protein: CASSEEGSGEKLFF
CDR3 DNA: TGTGCCAGCAGTGAGGAGGGGTCAGGAGAAAAACTGTTTTTT

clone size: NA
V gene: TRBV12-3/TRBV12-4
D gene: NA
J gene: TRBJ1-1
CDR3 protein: CASSLQASTTEAFF
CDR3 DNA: TGTGCCAGCAGTTTACAGGCTTCGACCACTGAAGCTTTCTTT

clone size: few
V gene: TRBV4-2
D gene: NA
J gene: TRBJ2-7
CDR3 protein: CASSHNHMSGYEQYF
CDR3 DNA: TGTGCCAGCAGCCATAACCATATGTCGGGCTACGAGCAGTACTTC

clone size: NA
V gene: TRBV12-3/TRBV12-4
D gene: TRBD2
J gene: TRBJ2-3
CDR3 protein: CASSFLAGVRNTQYF
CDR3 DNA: TGTGCCAGCAGTTTTCTAGCGGGAGTTCGAAATACGCAGTATTTT

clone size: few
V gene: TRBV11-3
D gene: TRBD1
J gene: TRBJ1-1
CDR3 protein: CASSLGGTENTEAFF
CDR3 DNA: TGTGCCAGCAGCTTAGGTGGGACAGAGAACACTGAAGCTTTCTTT

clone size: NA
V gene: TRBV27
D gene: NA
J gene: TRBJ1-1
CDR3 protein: CASSLAGVGPEAFF
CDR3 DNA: TGTGCCAGCAGTTTAGCAGGGGTCGGCCCTGAAGCTTTCTTT

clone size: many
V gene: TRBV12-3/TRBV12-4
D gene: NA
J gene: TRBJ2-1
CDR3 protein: CASSFGWDYNEQFF
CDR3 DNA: TGTGCCAGCAGTTTTGGATGGGACTACAATGAGCAGTTCTTC

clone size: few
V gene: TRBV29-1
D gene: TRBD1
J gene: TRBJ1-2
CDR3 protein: CSVGQGPNYGYTF
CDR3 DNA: TGCAGCGTTGGACAGGGGCCGAACTATGGCTACACCTTC

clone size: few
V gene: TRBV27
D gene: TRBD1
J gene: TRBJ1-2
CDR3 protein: CATGGQLYGYTF
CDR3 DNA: TGTGCCACGGGGGGACAGCTGTATGGCTACACCTTC

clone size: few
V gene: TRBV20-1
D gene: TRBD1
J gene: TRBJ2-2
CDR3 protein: CSAHGQGRGTAELFF
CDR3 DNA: TGCAGTGCTCACGGACAGGGGAGGGGCACGGCCGAGCTGTTTTTT

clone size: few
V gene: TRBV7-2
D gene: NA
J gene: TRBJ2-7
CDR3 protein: CASSWGDSYEQYF
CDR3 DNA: TGTGCCAGCAGCTGGGGAGACTCCTACGAGCAGTACTTC

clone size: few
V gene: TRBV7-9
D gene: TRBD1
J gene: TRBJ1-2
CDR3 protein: CASSLSRTGGDSGYTF
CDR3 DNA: TGTGCCAGCAGCTTATCCCGGACAGGGGGGGACAGTGGCTACACCTTC

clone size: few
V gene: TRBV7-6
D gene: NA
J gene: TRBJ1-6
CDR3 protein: CASSLRAVSYNSPLHF
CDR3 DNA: TGTGCCAGCAGCTTAAGGGCTGTCTCCTATAATTCACCCCTCCACTTT

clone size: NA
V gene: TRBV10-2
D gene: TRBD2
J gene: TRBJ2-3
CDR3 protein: CASSKFISGSTDTQYF
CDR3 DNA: TGCGCCAGCAGTAAATTCATTAGCGGGAGCACAGATACGCAGTATTTT

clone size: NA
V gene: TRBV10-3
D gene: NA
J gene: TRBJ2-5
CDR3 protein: CAISPERVGTQETQYF
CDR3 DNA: TGTGCCATCAGCCCTGAGAGGGTGGGGACCCAAGAGACCCAGTACTTC

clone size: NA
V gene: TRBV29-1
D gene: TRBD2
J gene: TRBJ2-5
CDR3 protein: CSVSSGRLGETQYF
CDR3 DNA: TGCAGCGTCTCTAGCGGGAGGTTAGGAGAGACCCAGTACTTC

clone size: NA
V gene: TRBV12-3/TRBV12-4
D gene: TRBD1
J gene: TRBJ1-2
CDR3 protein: CASSPGQGLPYGYTF
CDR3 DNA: TGTGCCAGCAGTCCCGGACAGGGCCTTCCCTATGGCTACACCTTC

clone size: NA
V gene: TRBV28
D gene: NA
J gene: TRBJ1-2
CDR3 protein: CASSQNYGYTF
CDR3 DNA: TGTGCCAGCAGCCAAAACTATGGCTACACCTTC

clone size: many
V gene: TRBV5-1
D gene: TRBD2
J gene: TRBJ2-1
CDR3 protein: CASSSWTSGSNNEQFF
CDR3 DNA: TGCGCCAGCAGCTCTTGGACTAGCGGGAGCAACAATGAGCAGTTCTTC